This T cell receptor (beta chain) was identified during a study of identical twins. The CDR3 is 16 amino acids. Germline V CDR1 and CDR2: ENHRY, SYGVKD. The ends lost 3 bases at V and 3 bases at J; junction bases unmatched: 10. TCRdb reprocessed the 5' RACE reads with MiXCR, giving one entry per CDR3 protein. The table has a few hundred thousand distinct CDR3 sequences, approximately 8.6% seen once. This clonotype came up many times. The same specimen was also included in a second study, on yellow fever vaccine responses in identical twins.

V gene TRBV10-3 combines with J gene TRBJ2-5; 7 bases are shared with TRBD1. Sequencing used CD8+ T cells sorted from blood. The clonotype originates from a woman under 30 in good health. In DNA, the CDR3 is TGTGCCATCAGTGATAGTTCGGCAGGGGGAAAAGAGACCCAGTACTTC. Translated: CAISDSSAGGKETQYF.